This record covers a single T cell receptor (beta chain). Assay: immunoSEQ multiplex PCR; the TCRdb copy retains only in-frame clones and omits some. Of over 75,000 clones listed, around 91% are singletons. The data were obtained in a study of control samples from healthy donors and cancer patients. This TCR came from a man aged 25 to 40 in good health. The sequenced material came from blood.

DNA of the CDR3: TGTGCCAGCAGCTCCTCCGGGACAGCTAGCACAGATACGCAGTATTTT. Its translation: CASSSSGTASTDTQYF. J is TRBJ2-3 and V is TRBV7-7; 7 positions match TRBD1. This CDR3 has 16 amino acids. V was clipped by 4 bases and J by 0 bases; unmatched bases: 7. Germline V gives CDR1 SSHAT, CDR2 FNYEAQ (reference sequence).